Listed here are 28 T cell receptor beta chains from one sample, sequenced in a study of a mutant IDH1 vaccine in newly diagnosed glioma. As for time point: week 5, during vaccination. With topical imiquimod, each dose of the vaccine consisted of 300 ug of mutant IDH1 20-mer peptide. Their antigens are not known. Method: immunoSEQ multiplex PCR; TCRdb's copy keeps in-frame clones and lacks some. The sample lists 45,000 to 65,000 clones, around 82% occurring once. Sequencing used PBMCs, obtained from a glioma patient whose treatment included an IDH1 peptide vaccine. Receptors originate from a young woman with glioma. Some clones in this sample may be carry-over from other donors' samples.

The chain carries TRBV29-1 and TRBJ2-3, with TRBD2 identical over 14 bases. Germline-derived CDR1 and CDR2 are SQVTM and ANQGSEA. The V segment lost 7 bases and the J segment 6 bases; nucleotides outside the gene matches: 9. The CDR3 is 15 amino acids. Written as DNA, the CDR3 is TGCAGCGGGAGTGGACTAGCGGGAGGATGGGATACGCAGTATTTT. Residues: CSGSGLAGGWDTQYF.

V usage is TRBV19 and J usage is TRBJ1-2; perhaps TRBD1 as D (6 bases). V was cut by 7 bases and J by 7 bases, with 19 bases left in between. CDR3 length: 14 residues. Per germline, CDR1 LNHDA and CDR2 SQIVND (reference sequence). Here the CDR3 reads CASTQTVGGSGYTF. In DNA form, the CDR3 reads TGTGCCAGTACTCAGACCGTCGGGGGCTCTGGCTACACCTTC.

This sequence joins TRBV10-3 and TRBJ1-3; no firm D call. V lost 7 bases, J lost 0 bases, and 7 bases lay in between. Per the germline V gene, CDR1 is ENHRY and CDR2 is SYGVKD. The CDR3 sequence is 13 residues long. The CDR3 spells CAIMGSSGNTIYF. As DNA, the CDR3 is TGTGCCATCATGGGGAGCTCTGGAAACACCATATATTTT.

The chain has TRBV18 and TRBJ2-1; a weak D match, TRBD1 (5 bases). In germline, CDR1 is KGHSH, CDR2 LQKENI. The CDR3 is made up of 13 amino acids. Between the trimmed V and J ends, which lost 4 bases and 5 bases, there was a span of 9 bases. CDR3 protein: CASSRFRDNEQFF. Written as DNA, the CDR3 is TGTGCCAGCTCACGGTTCAGGGACAATGAGCAGTTCTTC.

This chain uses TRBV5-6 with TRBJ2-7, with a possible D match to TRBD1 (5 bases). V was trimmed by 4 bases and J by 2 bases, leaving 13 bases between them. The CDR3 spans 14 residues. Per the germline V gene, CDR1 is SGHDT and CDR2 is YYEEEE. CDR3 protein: CASSRAGQTYEQYF. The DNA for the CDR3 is TGTGCCAGCAGCCGGGCAGGGCAAACCTACGAGCAGTACTTC.

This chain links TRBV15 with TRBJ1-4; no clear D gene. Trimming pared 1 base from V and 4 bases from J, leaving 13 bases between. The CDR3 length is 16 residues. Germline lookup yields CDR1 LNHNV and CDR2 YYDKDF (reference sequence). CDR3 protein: CATSRVVGSLNEKLFF. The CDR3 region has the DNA TGTGCCACCAGCAGAGTAGTGGGCAGCCTTAATGAAAAACTGTTTTTT.

CDR3 sequence: CASSYVQGMSDTQYF. CDR3 bases: TGTGCCAGCAGTTATGTACAGGGAATGTCAGATACGCAGTATTTT. The gene calls are TRBV5-8 and TRBJ2-3; TRBD1 is a possible D gene (6 bases). Germline assignment: CDR1 SGHTS and CDR2 YDEGEE. There are 15 residues in the CDR3. V was trimmed by 5 bases and J by 4 bases, leaving 17 bases between them.

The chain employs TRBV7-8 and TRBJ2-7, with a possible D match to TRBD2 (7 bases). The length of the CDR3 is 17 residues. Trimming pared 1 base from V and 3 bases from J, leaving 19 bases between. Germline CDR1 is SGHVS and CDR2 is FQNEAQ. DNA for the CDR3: TGTGCCAGCAGCTTAGTTAGTAGGGGAGGGGGAATCTACGAGCAGTACTTC. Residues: CASSLVSRGGGIYEQYF.

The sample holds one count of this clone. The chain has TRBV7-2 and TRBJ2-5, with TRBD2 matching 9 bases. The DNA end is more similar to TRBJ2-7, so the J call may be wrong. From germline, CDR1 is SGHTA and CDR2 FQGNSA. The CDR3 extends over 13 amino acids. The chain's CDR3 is CASSLWGLAEQYF. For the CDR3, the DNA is TGTGCCAGCAGCTTATGGGGACTAGCCGAGCAGTACTTC.

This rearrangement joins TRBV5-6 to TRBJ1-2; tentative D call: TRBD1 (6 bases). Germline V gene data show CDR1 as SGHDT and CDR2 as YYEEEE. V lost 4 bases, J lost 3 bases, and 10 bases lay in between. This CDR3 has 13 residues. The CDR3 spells CASSRTADYGYTF. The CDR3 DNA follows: TGTGCCAGCAGCCGGACAGCGGACTATGGCTACACCTTC.

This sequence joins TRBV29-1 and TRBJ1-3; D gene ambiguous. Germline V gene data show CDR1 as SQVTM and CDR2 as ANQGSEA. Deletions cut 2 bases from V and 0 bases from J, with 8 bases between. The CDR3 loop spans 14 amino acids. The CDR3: CSVETATSGNTIYF. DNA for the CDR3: TGCAGCGTTGAAACAGCCACCTCTGGAAACACCATATATTTT. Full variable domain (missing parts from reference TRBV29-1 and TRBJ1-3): SAVISQKPSRDICQRGTSLTIQCQVDSQVTMMFWYRQQPGQSLTLIATANQGSEATYESGFVIDKFPISRPNLTFSTLTVSNMSPEDSSIYLCSVETATSGNTIYFGEGSWLTVV.

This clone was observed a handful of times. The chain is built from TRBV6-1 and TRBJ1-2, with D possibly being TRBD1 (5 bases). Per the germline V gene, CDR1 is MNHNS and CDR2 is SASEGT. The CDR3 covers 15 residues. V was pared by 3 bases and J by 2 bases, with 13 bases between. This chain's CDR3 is CASSESAGPNYGYTF. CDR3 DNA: TGTGCCAGCAGTGAGAGTGCAGGGCCGAACTATGGCTACACCTTC.

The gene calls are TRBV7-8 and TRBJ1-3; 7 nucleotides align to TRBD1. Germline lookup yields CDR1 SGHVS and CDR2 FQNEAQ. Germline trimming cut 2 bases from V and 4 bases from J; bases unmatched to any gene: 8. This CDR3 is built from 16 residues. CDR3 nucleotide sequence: TGTGCCAGCAGCTTACGGAGGACAGGTGCCGGAAACACCATATATTTT. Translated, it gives CASSLRRTGAGNTIYF. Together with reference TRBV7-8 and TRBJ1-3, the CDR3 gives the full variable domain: GAGVSQSPRYKVAKRGQDVALRCDPISGHVSLFWYQQALGQGPEFLTYFQNEAQLDKSGLPSDRFFAERPEGSVSTLKIQRTQQEDSAVYLCASSLRRTGAGNTIYFGEGSWLTVV.

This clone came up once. CDR3 protein: CASSMTGLTGELFF. The CDR3 DNA reads TGTGCCAGCAGCATGACAGGGTTGACCGGGGAGCTGTTTTTT. The V and J genes are TRBV7-9 and TRBJ2-2, with TRBD1 identical over 7 bases. The V segment lost 5 bases and the J segment 5 bases; nucleotides outside the gene matches: 5. Germline V gives CDR1 SEHNR, CDR2 FQNEAQ (reference sequence). The CDR3 contains 14 residues.

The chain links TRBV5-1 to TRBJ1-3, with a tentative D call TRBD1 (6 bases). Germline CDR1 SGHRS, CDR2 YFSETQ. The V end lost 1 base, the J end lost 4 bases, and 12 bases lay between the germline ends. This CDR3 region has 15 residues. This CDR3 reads CASSLFRGPGNTIYF. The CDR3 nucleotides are TGCGCCAGCAGCTTGTTTCGGGGGCCCGGAAACACCATATATTTT.

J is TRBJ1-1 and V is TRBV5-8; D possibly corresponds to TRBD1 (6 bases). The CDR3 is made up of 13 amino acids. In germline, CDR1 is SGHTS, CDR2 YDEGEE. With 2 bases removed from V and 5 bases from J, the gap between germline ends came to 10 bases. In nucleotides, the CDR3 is TGTGCCAGCAGCTTTAGTCAGGGGACTGAAGCTTTCTTT. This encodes CASSFSQGTEAFF.

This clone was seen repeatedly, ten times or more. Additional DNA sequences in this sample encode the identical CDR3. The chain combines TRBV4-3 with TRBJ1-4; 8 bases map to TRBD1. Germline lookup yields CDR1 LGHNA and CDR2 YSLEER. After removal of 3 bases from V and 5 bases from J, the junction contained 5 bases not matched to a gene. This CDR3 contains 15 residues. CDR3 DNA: TGCGCCAGCAGCCATGGGACAGGCGCCAATGAAAAACTGTTTTTT. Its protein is CASSHGTGANEKLFF.

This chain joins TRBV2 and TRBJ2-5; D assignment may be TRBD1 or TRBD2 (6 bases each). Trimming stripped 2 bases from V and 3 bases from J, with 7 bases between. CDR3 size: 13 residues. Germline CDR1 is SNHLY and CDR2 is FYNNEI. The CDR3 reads CASSERGEETQYF. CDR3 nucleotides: TGTGCCAGCAGTGAAAGGGGGGAAGAGACCCAGTACTTC.

CDR3 in DNA: TGCGCCAGCAGTTCAGGTCTAGGGAACACCGGGGAGCTGTTTTTT. Translating it yields CASSSGLGNTGELFF. The chain couples TRBV5-1 to TRBJ2-2; D is unresolved. Between the trimmed V and J ends, which lost 5 bases and 1 base, there was a span of 12 bases. From germline, CDR1 is SGHRS and CDR2 YFSETQ. The CDR3 totals 15 residues.

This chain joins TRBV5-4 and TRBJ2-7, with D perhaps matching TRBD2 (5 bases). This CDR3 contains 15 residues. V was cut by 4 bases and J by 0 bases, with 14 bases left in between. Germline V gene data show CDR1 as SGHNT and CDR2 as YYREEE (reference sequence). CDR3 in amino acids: CASSLLSEASYEQYF. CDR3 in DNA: TGTGCCAGCAGCCTCCTTTCGGAGGCCTCCTACGAGCAGTACTTC.

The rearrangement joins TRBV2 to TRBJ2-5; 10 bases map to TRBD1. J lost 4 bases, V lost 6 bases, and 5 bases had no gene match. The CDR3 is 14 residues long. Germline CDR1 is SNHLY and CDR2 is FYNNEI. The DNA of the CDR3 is TGTGCCAGCAGCCGACAGGGGGCAGGAGAGACCCAGTACTTC. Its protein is CASSRQGAGETQYF.

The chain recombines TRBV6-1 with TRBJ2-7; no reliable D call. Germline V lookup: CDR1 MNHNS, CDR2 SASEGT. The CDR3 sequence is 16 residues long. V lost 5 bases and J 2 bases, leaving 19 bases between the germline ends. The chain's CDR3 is CASSKEGASPPYEQYF. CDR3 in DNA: TGTGCCAGCAGTAAAGAAGGCGCCAGTCCTCCCTACGAGCAGTACTTC.

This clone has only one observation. CDR3 loop: CASSLAGTGSSYEQYF. The CDR3 DNA is TGTGCCAGCAGCTTGGCCGGCACAGGGAGCTCCTACGAGCAGTACTTC. The chain has TRBV5-6 and TRBJ2-7, with D tentatively TRBD1 (6 bases). Trimming stripped 0 bases from V and 0 bases from J, with 13 bases between. Germline V lookup: CDR1 SGHDT, CDR2 YYEEEE. The CDR3 covers 16 residues.

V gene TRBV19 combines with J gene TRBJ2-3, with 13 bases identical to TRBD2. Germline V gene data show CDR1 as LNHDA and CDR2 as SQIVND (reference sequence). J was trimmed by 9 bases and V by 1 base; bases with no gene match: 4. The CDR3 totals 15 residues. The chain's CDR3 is CASSIGTSGSRTQYF. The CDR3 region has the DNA TGTGCCAGTAGTATAGGGACTAGCGGGAGCCGGACGCAGTATTTT.

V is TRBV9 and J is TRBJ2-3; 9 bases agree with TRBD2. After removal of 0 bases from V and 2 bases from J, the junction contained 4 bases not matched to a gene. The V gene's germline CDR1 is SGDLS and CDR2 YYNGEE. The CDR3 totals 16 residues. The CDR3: CASSVGGGGVTDTQYF. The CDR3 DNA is TGTGCCAGCAGCGTAGGAGGCGGGGGGGTCACAGATACGCAGTATTTT.

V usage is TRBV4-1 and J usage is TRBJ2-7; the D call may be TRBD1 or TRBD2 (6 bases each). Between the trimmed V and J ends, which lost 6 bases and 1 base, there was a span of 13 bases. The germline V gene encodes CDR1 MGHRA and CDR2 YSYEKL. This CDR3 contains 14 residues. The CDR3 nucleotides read TGCGCCAGCAGTGAGGGGGGTTTTTCCTACGAGCAGTACTTC. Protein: CASSEGGFSYEQYF.

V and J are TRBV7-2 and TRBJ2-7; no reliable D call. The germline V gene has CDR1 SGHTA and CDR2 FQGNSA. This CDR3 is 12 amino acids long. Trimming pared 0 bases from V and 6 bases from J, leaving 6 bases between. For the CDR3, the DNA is TGTGCCAGCAGCTTAGCAGGGTCCGAGCAGTACTTC. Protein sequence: CASSLAGSEQYF.

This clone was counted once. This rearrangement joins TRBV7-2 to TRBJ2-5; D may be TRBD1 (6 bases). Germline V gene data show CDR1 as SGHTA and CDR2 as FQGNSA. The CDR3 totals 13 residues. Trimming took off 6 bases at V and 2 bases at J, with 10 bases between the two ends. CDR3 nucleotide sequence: TGTGCCAGCAGGTTACAGGGACAAGAGACCCAGTACTTC. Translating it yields CASRLQGQETQYF.